A selection of T cell receptor beta chains follows, all from one sample in a study of STAT5B mutations in CD4+ large granular lymphocyte leukemia. Repertoires were generated with immunoSEQ multiplex PCR, while TCRdb's copy carries only in-frame clones and drops some. The table has over 20,000 clones, about four fifths seen once. The sequencing input was CD4+ T cells from blood buffy coats. These receptors were collected from a human donor in good health. The CDR3 runs from the conserved cysteine through the conserved F or W. A D gene is named only where the DNA matches it firmly. The size of a clone is reported for some rows only, either as once, few or many, or as a class for expanded clones.

D gene,J gene,clone size,V gene,CDR3 DNA,CDR3 protein
-,TRBJ2-4,-,TRBV5-1,TGCGCCAGCAGCCTTTCAAACAGGGCCCCTCTAGCCATTCAGTACTTC,CASSLSNRAPLAIQYF
TRBD1,TRBJ2-4,-,TRBV5-1,TGCGCCAGCGGGGCGACAGGGCCAGCCAAAAACATTCAGTACTTC,CASGATGPAKNIQYF
-,TRBJ1-3,-,TRBV5-5,TGTGCCAGCAGCTCCCCGGGACAATACTCTGGAAACACCATATATTTT,CASSSPGQYSGNTIYF
TRBD1,TRBJ2-7,-,TRBV5-1,TGCGCCAGCAGAACGGACAGGGTCAACGACGAGCAGTACTTC,CASRTDRVNDEQYF
TRBD2,TRBJ2-2,-,TRBV18,TGTGCCAGCTCACCGGGTCCCGGGAGGATCACCGGGGAGCTGTTTTTT,CASSPGPGRITGELFF
-,TRBJ1-4,-,TRBV18,TGTGCCAGCTCAACCGGGACCCTTACAACTAATGAAAAACTGTTTTTT,CASSTGTLTTNEKLFF
TRBD2,TRBJ2-3,-,TRBV6-6,TGTGCCAGCACCAACGGTGCGGGGGTCACAGATACGCAGTATTTT,CASTNGAGVTDTQYF
-,TRBJ2-1,once,TRBV7-2,TGTGCCAGCAGCTCAGGACTACTGTCCAATGAGCAGTTCTTC,CASSSGLLSNEQFF
-,TRBJ2-7,-,TRBV28,TGTGCCAGCAGTTCTACGGGCCCCTTCTACGAGCAGTACTTC,CASSSTGPFYEQYF
-,TRBJ1-3,-,TRBV7-4,TGTGCCAGCAGCGCGAATGGACAGTTATCTGGAAACACCATATATTTT,CASSANGQLSGNTIYF
-,TRBJ2-5,-,TRBV9,TGTGCCAGCAGCGCGGGGCAGGCGGGAAGAGAGACCCAGTACTTC,CASSAGQAGRETQYF
TRBD2,TRBJ2-1,-,TRBV5-1,TGCGCCAGTGAGTTTAGCGGGGGAGGTTACAATGAGCAGTTCTTC,CASEFSGGGYNEQFF
TRBD1,TRBJ1-1,-,TRBV29-1,TGCAGCGTTGACAAGGGGGCCCCTCAAGCTTTCTTT,CSVDKGAPQAFF
-,TRBJ2-5,once,TRBV11-2,TGTGCCAGCGCCCCAGGGGGGGCCCAGTACTTC,CASAPGGAQYF
-,TRBJ2-1,-,TRBV2,TGTGCCAGCATGTACCGAACCGTTAGCTCCTACAATGAGCAGTTCTTC,CASMYRTVSSYNEQFF
TRBD1,TRBJ1-2,few,TRBV5-6,TGTGCCAGCAGCTTGGCCTTGAGACAGGGGGCCTCTGGCTACACCTTC,CASSLALRQGASGYTF
-,TRBJ1-2,-,TRBV5-6,TGTGCCAGCAGTCTAGACAGCTCCTATGGCTACACCTTC,CASSLDSSYGYTF
-,TRBJ2-3,-,TRBV29-1,TGCAGCGTTGTCGTCGTACGGACGGGAGATACGCAGTATTTT,CSVVVVRTGDTQYF
-,TRBJ1-4,-,TRBV4-1,TGCGCCAGCAGCCAAGACGGGATCCTAAGAGGAAAACTGTTTTTT,CASSQDGILRGKLFF
TRBD1,TRBJ2-3,-,TRBV5-1,TGCGCCAGCATGACGGGACAGACCCCAGATACGCAGTATTTT,CASMTGQTPDTQYF
-,TRBJ2-7,-,TRBV7-2,TGTGCCAGCAGCCTCCAAGGGAGCGGGACATTCCACTACGAGCAGTACTTC,CASSLQGSGTFHYEQYF
-,TRBJ2-1,-,TRBV11-3,TGTGCCAGCAGCTTGACGCGGGACGGTACTTATTACAATGAGCAGTTCTTC,CASSLTRDGTYYNEQFF
-,TRBJ2-4,-,TRBV29-1,TGCAGCGTTGAAGACCCAAGAGACATTCAGTACTTC,CSVEDPRDIQYF
-,TRBJ2-1,-,TRBV7-2,TGTGCCAGCAGCTTAGCGACGACAGCTGGGGTAGGGGTCTACAATGAGCAGTTCTTC,CASSLATTAGVGVYNEQFF
TRBD2,TRBJ2-3,-,TRBV5-6,TGTGCCAGCAGCTTGGGACTAGCGGGAGGAGATACGCAGTATTTT,CASSLGLAGGDTQYF
TRBD1,TRBJ1-4,-,TRBV19,TGTGCCAGTATGGAAGGGACAGCGCACGACGAAAAACTGTTTTTT,CASMEGTAHDEKLFF
-,TRBJ1-1,-,TRBV9,TGTGCGGACACGGGGGGCTCCAAAGAGAACACTGAAGCTTTCTTT,CADTGGSKENTEAFF
TRBD2,TRBJ2-3,-,TRBV5-1,TGCGCCAGCAGCACCCGGACTAGCCTGGATACGCAGTATTTT,CASSTRTSLDTQYF
TRBD1,TRBJ1-5,-,TRBV19,TGTGCCAGTATCGGGACAGGGGGGCCCGGGGGCAATCAGCCCCAGCATTTT,CASIGTGGPGGNQPQHF
-,TRBJ1-1,-,TRBV2,TGTGCCAGGTCAGGGGCGTACGGCACTGAAGCTTTCTTT,CARSGAYGTEAFF
-,TRBJ1-1,-,TRBV4-1,TGCGCCAGCAGCCAAGTTTTGGCAGGGAGGGGTACTGAAGCTTTCTTT,CASSQVLAGRGTEAFF
-,TRBJ2-2,-,TRBV30,TGTGCCTGGAGGGGGAGAGGGACGAGCACCGGGGAGCTGTTTTTT,CAWRGRGTSTGELFF
-,TRBJ2-6,-,TRBV9,TGTGCCAGCTCCAAGGGGGACTCTGGGGCCAACGTCCTGACTTTC,CASSKGDSGANVLTF
TRBD1,TRBJ1-6,once,TRBV18,TGTGCCAGCTCCCCACAGGGGGGGTCCTCCAATTCACCCCTCCACTTT,CASSPQGGSSNSPLHF
TRBD2,TRBJ2-7,-,TRBV27,TGTGCCAGCAGTTTATCCGGGAGGGCATCCTACGAGCAGTACTTC,CASSLSGRASYEQYF
-,TRBJ1-4,-,TRBV5-1,TGCGCCAGCAGCTTGGGCGAGACAGCAGATGAAAAACTGTTTTTT,CASSLGETADEKLFF
TRBD2,TRBJ2-1,-,TRBV18,TGTGCCAGCTCACCACCGAGGGGCGGGGGGGCAACGGATGAGCAGTTCTTC,CASSPPRGGGATDEQFF
-,TRBJ2-7,-,TRBV1,TGCACCAGCAGCCAAGATCGGGGCTGTAACTACGAGCAGTACTTC,CTSSQDRGCNYEQYF
TRBD1,TRBJ1-1,-,TRBV5-1,TGCGCCAGCAGCACCGGACAGGGGCCGAACACTGAAGCTTTCTTT,CASSTGQGPNTEAFF
-,TRBJ2-3,once,TRBV13,TGTGCCAGCAGCCGAACCACAGGGACTAATACGCAGTATTTT,CASSRTTGTNTQYF
TRBD2,TRBJ2-1,-,TRBV19,TGTGCCAGTAGTATTCAAAGGCGGGAGGCCGGGGGTGAGCAGTTCTTC,CASSIQRREAGGEQFF
-,TRBJ1-6,-,TRBV5-1,TGCGCCAGCTCCCCAGGGAACAATAATTCACCCCTCCACTTT,CASSPGNNNSPLHF
-,TRBJ1-1,few,TRBV6-1,TGTGCCAGCAGTGAAGCTACACCTCGTGGGGCTTTCTTT,CASSEATPRGAFF
-,TRBJ1-6,few,TRBV28,TGTGCCAGCCGAGGTACAGGGAATTCACCCCTCCACTTT,CASRGTGNSPLHF
-,TRBJ2-1,-,TRBV5-1,TGCGCCAGCGGGGGAACCTACAATGAGCAGTTCTTC,CASGGTYNEQFF
-,TRBJ2-7,-,TRBV7-2,TGTGCCAGCAGCTTAAGGGCCCTACGGGAGCAGTACTTC,CASSLRALREQYF
-,TRBJ1-2,-,TRBV9,TGTGCCAGCAGCGTATTGGGGTGGGATGGCTACACCTTC,CASSVLGWDGYTF
-,TRBJ2-1,-,TRBV20-1,TGCAGTGCCCCCCGGTCGGATGAGCAGTTCTTC,CSAPRSDEQFF
-,TRBJ2-1,-,TRBV7-2,TGTGCCAGCAGCCCCGACAACGATGAGCAGTTCTTC,CASSPDNDEQFF
-,TRBJ2-2,-,TRBV9,TGTGCCAGCAGCGTAGATAGGACTGACGGGGAGCTGTTTTTT,CASSVDRTDGELFF
-,TRBJ2-7,-,TRBV2,TGTGCCAGCAGTGGTGGGTGGCCGACAAATACCTACGAGCAGTACTTC,CASSGGWPTNTYEQYF
-,TRBJ2-7,-,TRBV5-8,TGTGCCAGCAGCTTGGTGTCGGACCCCTACGAGCAGTACTTC,CASSLVSDPYEQYF
-,TRBJ2-1,few,TRBV25-1,TGTGCCAGCCGCATAAACAATGAGCAGTTCTTC,CASRINNEQFF
TRBD1,TRBJ1-2,-,TRBV19,TGTGCCGGAACTGACAGGGCGGGTGGCTACACCTTC,CAGTDRAGGYTF
TRBD1,TRBJ2-5,-,TRBV7-2,TGTGCCAGCAGCTCCTCAGGGGGAGAGACCCAGTACTTC,CASSSSGGETQYF
TRBD1,TRBJ1-2,few,TRBV11-2,TGTGCCAGCAGCTTTGACAGGGTGACTAACTATGGCTACACCTTC,CASSFDRVTNYGYTF
-,TRBJ1-5,-,TRBV19,TGTGCCAGTAGTATAGTACAGACTTTCAAGCCCCAGCATTTT,CASSIVQTFKPQHF